A selection of T cell receptor beta chains follows, all from one sample in a study of blood T cell repertoires in COVID-19. The data were produced by immunoSEQ multiplex PCR, yet TCRdb's version contains in-frame clones alone and is incomplete. The repertoire consists of about 210,000 clones, with about 87% occurring once and the leading ten covering approximately 1.7%. What was sequenced was peripheral blood. The receptors come from a man between 65 and 85 years old with acute or convalescent COVID-19. Both conserved end residues are part of each CDR3. Fields, in order: CDR3 protein, CDR3 DNA, J gene, D gene, V gene, clone size. The D gene is left open where the match is weak. Clone sizes are given selectively: once, few, many, or a class where the clone is expanded.

cdr3_aa: CASSSGPVGGNEKLFF
cdr3_nt: TGTGCCAGTAGTAGCGGACCTGTCGGAGGTAATGAAAAACTGTTTTTT
j_call: TRBJ1-4
d_call: -
v_call: TRBV19
clone_size: -

cdr3_aa: CSASQETQYF
cdr3_nt: TGCAGTGCCAGCCAAGAGACCCAGTACTTC
j_call: TRBJ2-5
d_call: -
v_call: TRBV20-1
clone_size: -

cdr3_aa: CASSLGTGGGRETQYF
cdr3_nt: TGTGCCAGCAGCCTTGGGACAGGGGGTGGAAGAGAGACCCAGTACTTC
j_call: TRBJ2-5
d_call: TRBD1
v_call: TRBV7-9
clone_size: many

cdr3_aa: CASNVAGAYEQYF
cdr3_nt: TGTGCCAGCAACGTGGCGGGTGCCTACGAGCAGTACTTC
j_call: TRBJ2-7
d_call: -
v_call: TRBV12-3/TRBV12-4
clone_size: -

cdr3_aa: CASRPGQSNQPQHF
cdr3_nt: TGTGCCAGCAGGCCGGGACAGTCTAATCAGCCCCAGCATTTT
j_call: TRBJ1-5
d_call: TRBD1
v_call: TRBV6-6
clone_size: -

cdr3_aa: CASGTGGFFGYTF
cdr3_nt: TGTGCCAGCGGTACAGGGGGCTTTTTTGGCTACACCTTC
j_call: TRBJ1-2
d_call: TRBD1
v_call: TRBV25-1
clone_size: -

cdr3_aa: CASSPWEMRGDTQYF
cdr3_nt: TGTGCCAGCAGCCCATGGGAGATGCGTGGAGATACGCAGTATTTT
j_call: TRBJ2-3
d_call: -
v_call: TRBV7-9
clone_size: -

cdr3_aa: CASTRELNQPQHF
cdr3_nt: TGTGCCAGTACTCGGGAGTTAAATCAGCCCCAGCATTTT
j_call: TRBJ1-5
d_call: -
v_call: TRBV19
clone_size: -

cdr3_aa: CASSSHHEQYF
cdr3_nt: TGTGCCAGCAGCTCCCATCACGAGCAGTACTTC
j_call: TRBJ2-7
d_call: -
v_call: TRBV11-2
clone_size: -

cdr3_aa: CASSLTSGRAGETQYF
cdr3_nt: TGTGCCAGCAGTTTGACTAGCGGGAGGGCGGGGGAGACCCAGTACTTC
j_call: TRBJ2-5
d_call: TRBD2
v_call: TRBV5-5
clone_size: -

cdr3_aa: CASSYTDDSNQPQHF
cdr3_nt: TGTGCCAGCAGTTATACTGATGATAGCAATCAGCCCCAGCATTTT
j_call: TRBJ1-5
d_call: -
v_call: TRBV6-6
clone_size: -

cdr3_aa: CASSLSGNDNSPLHF
cdr3_nt: TGTGCCAGCAGCTTATCAGGGAATGATAATTCACCCCTCCACTTT
j_call: TRBJ1-6
d_call: -
v_call: TRBV11-2
clone_size: -

cdr3_aa: CASTPTASGLYNEQFF
cdr3_nt: TGTGCCAGCACCCCGACGGCTAGCGGCCTCTACAATGAGCAGTTCTTC
j_call: TRBJ2-1
d_call: TRBD2
v_call: TRBV3-1/TRBV3-2
clone_size: once

cdr3_aa: CASSQDPRAGYTF
cdr3_nt: TGTGCCAGCAGCCAAGATCCGAGGGCCGGCTACACCTTC
j_call: TRBJ1-2
d_call: -
v_call: TRBV14
clone_size: -

cdr3_aa: CASSENGQPQHF
cdr3_nt: TGTGCCAGCAGTGAAAACGGTCAGCCCCAGCATTTT
j_call: TRBJ1-5
d_call: -
v_call: TRBV2
clone_size: once

cdr3_aa: CSVGPQGFSYEQYF
cdr3_nt: TGCAGCGTGGGCCCGCAGGGTTTCTCCTACGAGCAGTACTTC
j_call: TRBJ2-7
d_call: -
v_call: TRBV29-1
clone_size: once

cdr3_aa: CSVEAGFGGVGAEAFF
cdr3_nt: TGCAGCGTTGAAGCCGGCTTCGGGGGGGTAGGCGCTGAAGCTTTCTTT
j_call: TRBJ1-1
d_call: -
v_call: TRBV29-1
clone_size: -

cdr3_aa: CASKKGAGELFF
cdr3_nt: TGTGCCAGCAAGAAGGGGGCCGGGGAGCTGTTTTTT
j_call: TRBJ2-2
d_call: -
v_call: TRBV14
clone_size: -

cdr3_aa: CASSMPLASTDTQYF
cdr3_nt: TGTGCCAGTAGTATGCCCCTAGCGAGCACAGATACGCAGTATTTT
j_call: TRBJ2-3
d_call: -
v_call: TRBV19
clone_size: -

cdr3_aa: CASSPLQGGRDTIYF
cdr3_nt: TGTGCCAGCTCACCACTACAGGGCGGTCGTGACACCATATATTTT
j_call: TRBJ1-3
d_call: -
v_call: TRBV18
clone_size: -

cdr3_aa: CASSQGDISNQPQHF
cdr3_nt: TGTGCCAGCAGCCAGGGGGACATTAGCAATCAGCCCCAGCATTTT
j_call: TRBJ1-5
d_call: TRBD1
v_call: TRBV6-5
clone_size: -

cdr3_aa: CASSPQGLSGNTIYF
cdr3_nt: TGCGCCAGCAGCCCCCAGGGTCTCTCTGGAAACACCATATATTTT
j_call: TRBJ1-3
d_call: -
v_call: TRBV5-1
clone_size: -

cdr3_aa: CSTESGENYGYTF
cdr3_nt: TGCAGCACAGAATCAGGGGAAAACTATGGCTACACCTTC
j_call: TRBJ1-2
d_call: -
v_call: TRBV29-1
clone_size: few